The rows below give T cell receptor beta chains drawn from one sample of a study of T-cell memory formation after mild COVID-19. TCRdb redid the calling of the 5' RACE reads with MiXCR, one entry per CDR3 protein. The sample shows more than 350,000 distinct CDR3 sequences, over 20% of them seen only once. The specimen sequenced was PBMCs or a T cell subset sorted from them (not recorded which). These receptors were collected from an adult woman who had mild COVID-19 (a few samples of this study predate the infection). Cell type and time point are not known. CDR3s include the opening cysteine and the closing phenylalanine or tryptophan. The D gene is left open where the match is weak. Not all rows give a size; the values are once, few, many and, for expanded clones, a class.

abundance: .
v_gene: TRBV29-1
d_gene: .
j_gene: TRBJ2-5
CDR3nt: TGCAGCGTTGAAGATCTTGTCGTGCCCCAAGAGACCCAGTACTTC
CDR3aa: CSVEDLVVPQETQYF

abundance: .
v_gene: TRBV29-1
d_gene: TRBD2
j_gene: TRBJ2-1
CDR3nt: TGCAGCGGTCAAGAACGGGGGGGCAATGAGCAGTTCTTC
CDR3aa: CSGQERGGNEQFF

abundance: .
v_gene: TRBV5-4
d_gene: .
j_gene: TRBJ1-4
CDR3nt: TGTGCCAGCAGCCTCGGGGGCGCGGGTAGAGAAAAACTTTTTTTT
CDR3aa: CASSLGGAGREKLFF

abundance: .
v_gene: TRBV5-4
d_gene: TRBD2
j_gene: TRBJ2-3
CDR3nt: TGTGCCAGCAGCTTGAGACTGCTAGCGGGAGTTGGCACAGATACGCAGTATTTT
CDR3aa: CASSLRLLAGVGTDTQYF

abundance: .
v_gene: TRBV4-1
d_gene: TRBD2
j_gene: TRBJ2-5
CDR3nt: TGCGCCAGCAGCCAAGATATAGCGGGGGGGCAAAAGACCCAGTACTTC
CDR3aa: CASSQDIAGGQKTQYF

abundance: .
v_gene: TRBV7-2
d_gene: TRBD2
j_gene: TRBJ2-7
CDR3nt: TGTGCCAGCAGCTCATCCTACGGACTAGGCTACGAGCAGTACTTC
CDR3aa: CASSSSYGLGYEQYF

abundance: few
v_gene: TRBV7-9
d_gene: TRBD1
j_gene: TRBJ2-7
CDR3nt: TGTGCCAGCAGCTTAGAATCCTGGGGACAGGGCTACGAGCAGTACTTC
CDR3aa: CASSLESWGQGYEQYF

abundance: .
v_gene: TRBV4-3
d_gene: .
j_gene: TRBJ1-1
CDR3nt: TGCGCCAGCAGCCAAGATGGGGGGCCCACTGAAGCTTTCTTT
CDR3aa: CASSQDGGPTEAFF

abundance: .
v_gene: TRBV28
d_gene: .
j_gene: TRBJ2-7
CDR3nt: TGTGCCAGCACCTTACAGGGCTCCTACGAGCAGTACTTC
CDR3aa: CASTLQGSYEQYF

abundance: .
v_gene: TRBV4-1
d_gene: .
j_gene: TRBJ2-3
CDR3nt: TGCGCCAGCCCCCTGGCGTTCGACGGCTGCACAGATACGCAGTATTTT
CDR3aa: CASPLAFDGCTDTQYF

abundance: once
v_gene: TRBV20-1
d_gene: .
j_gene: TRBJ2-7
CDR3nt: TGCAGTGCCGAGCCGGACGGGAACTCCTACGAGCAGTACTTC
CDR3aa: CSAEPDGNSYEQYF

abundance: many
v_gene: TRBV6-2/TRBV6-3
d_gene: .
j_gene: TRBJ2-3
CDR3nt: TGTGCCAGCAGTTACTCGAATATTGGGAACATGGCAGATACGCAGTATTTT
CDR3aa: CASSYSNIGNMADTQYF

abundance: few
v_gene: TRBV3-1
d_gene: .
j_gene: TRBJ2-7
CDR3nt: TGTGCCAGCAGCCAAGATCCCCGACAGCCTACCTACGAGCAGTACTTC
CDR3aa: CASSQDPRQPTYEQYF

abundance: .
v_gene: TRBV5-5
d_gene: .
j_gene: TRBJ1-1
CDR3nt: TGTGCCAGCAGCTTGGGGTGGGGGATACAGTCGAAGAAGGACACTGAAGCTTTCTTT
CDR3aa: CASSLGWGIQSKKDTEAFF

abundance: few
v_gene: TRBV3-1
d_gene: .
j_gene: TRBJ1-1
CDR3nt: TGTGCCAGCAGCCAAGGGAGAGTGGGTGCTTTCTTT
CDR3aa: CASSQGRVGAFF

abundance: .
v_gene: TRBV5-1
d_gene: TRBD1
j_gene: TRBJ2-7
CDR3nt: TGCGCCAGCAGCCGAGGGACAGAAGAGCAGTACTTC
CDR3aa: CASSRGTEEQYF

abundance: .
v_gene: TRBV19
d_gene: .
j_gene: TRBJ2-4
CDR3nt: TGTGCCAGTAGTATCGGACATCTAGCCAAAAACATTCAGTACTTC
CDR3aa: CASSIGHLAKNIQYF

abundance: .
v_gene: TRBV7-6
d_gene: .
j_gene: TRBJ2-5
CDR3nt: TGTGCCAGCAGCTTAGCCCTCTTTATCGGGGAGACCCAGTACTTC
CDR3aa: CASSLALFIGETQYF

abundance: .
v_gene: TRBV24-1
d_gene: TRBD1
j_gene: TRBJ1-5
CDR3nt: TGTGCCACCAGTGATGACAGGGGGCCTCAGCCCCAGCATTTT
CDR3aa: CATSDDRGPQPQHF

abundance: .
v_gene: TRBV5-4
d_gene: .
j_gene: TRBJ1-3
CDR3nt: TGTGCCAGCACCGACGGGGGGATCGGCGGTAACACCATATATTTT
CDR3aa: CASTDGGIGGNTIYF

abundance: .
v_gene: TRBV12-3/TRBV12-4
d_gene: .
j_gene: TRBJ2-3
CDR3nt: TGTGCCAGCAGTTTCGATTTCACGGATACGCAGTATTTT
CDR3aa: CASSFDFTDTQYF

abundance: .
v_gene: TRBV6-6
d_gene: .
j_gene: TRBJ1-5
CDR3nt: TGTGCCAGCAGCCCGACCTGGGACGGACATCAGCCCCAGCATTTT
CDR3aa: CASSPTWDGHQPQHF

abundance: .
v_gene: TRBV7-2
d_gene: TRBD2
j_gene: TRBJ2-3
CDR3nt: TGTGCCAGCAGCTTAGGGCGGGGGGTATCTGATACGCAGTATTTT
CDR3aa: CASSLGRGVSDTQYF

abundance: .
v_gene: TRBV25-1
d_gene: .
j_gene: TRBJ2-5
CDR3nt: TGTGCCAGCAGTGCAGGCCAAGAGACCCAGTACTTC
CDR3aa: CASSAGQETQYF

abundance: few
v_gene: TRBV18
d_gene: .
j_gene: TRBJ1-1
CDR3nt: TGTGCCAGCTCACCAGGGCGGGCTGAAGCTTTCTTT
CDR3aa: CASSPGRAEAFF

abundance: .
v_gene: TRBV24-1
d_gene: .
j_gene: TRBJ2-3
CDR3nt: TGTGCCACCAGTGAGGGTACGGTAAACCTGGATACGCAGTATTTT
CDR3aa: CATSEGTVNLDTQYF

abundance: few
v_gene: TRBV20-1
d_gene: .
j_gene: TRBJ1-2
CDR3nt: TGCAGTGCCGTTGGACACGCCGAGGCTGGCTACACCTTC
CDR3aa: CSAVGHAEAGYTF

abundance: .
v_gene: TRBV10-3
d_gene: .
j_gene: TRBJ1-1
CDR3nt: TGTGCCATCAGCTACGTAATGAACACTGAAGCTTTCTTT
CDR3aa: CAISYVMNTEAFF

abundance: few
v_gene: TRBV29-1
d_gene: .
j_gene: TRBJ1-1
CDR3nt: TGCAGCGTTGTTCCAGTCACTGAAGCTTTCTTT
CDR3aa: CSVVPVTEAFF

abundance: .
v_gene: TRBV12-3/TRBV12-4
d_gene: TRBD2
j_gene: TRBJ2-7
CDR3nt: TGTGCCAGCAGCCCTAGCGGGGGGACTAACTACGAGCAGTACTTC
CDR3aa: CASSPSGGTNYEQYF

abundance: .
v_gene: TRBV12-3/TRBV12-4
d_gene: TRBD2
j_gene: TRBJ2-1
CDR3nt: TGTGCCAGCAGTTTAGTAGCGGGAGGCGTCTACAATGAGCAGTTCTTC
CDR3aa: CASSLVAGGVYNEQFF

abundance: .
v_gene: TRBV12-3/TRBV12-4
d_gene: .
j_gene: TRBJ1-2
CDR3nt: TGTGCCAGCAGCAGAAGTAACTATGGCTACACCTTC
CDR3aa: CASSRSNYGYTF

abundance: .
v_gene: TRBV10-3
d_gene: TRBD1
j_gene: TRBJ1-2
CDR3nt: TGTGCCATCAGTTTCGGACAGGGAGACTATGGCTACACCTTC
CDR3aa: CAISFGQGDYGYTF

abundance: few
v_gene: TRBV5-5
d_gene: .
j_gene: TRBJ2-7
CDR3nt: TGTGCCAGCAGCTTGGTTTGGGCAGGCGAGCAGTACTTC
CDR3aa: CASSLVWAGEQYF

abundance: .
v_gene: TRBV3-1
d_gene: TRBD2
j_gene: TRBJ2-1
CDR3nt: TGTGCCAGCAGCCAGAGGGGCGGGAGAATTTTAAATGAGCAGTTCTTC
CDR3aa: CASSQRGGRILNEQFF

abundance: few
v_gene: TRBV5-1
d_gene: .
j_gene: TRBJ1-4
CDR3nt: TGCGCCAGCAGCTTTACCGGCGGGGGGTCGAATGAAAAACTGTTTTTT
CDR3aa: CASSFTGGGSNEKLFF